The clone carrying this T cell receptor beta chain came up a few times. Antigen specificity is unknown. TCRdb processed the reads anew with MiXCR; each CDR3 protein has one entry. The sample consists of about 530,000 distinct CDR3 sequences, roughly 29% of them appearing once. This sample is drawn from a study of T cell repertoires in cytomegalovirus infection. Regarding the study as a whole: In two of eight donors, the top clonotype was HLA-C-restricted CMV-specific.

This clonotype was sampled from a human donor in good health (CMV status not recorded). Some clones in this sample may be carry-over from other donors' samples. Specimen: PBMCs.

CDR3 nucleotides: TGTGCCAGCAGTTCCGGGCAGATGGAGACCCAGTACTTC. This codes for CASSSGQMETQYF. The chain has TRBV12-3 or TRBV12-4 and TRBJ2-5; D ambiguous. The CDR3 totals 13 residues. The V and J ends lost 4 bases and 5 bases respectively, with 11 bases between them.